This section outlines one T cell receptor beta chain sequence together with its context. What it binds is not known. From the 5' RACE reads, TCRdb called clonotypes with MiXCR, one entry per CDR3 protein. The data show about 800,000 distinct CDR3 sequences, 10% to 15% seen once. This entry comes from a study of CD8 T cells in ankylosing spondylitis. Findings and limits, study-wide: Fewer than 10 highly homologous variants formed a TCR beta motif that appeared characteristic of ankylosing spondylitis blood.

The V end was cut by 0 bases, the J end by 4 bases, with 14 bases between. The CDR3 has 16 amino acids. This chain connects TRBV12-3 or TRBV12-4 to TRBJ2-3, with D possibly being TRBD2 (6 bases). Input material: blood, either unsorted or a sorted T cell fraction (not recorded which). This receptor was identified in a male donor with ankylosing spondylitis. CDR3 sequence (DNA): TGTGCCAGCAGTTTAGCGAAAGGTGGGACTCCAGATACGCAGTATTTT. The encoded protein is CASSLAKGGTPDTQYF.